One and the same sample provided the 25 T cell receptor beta chains below, sequenced in a study of molecular identifiers for immune sequencing clone quantification. TCRdb re-analysed the PCR reads in MiXCR, keeping a single row per CDR3 protein. The sample lists over 600,000 distinct CDR3 sequences, just under 20% occurring once. What was sequenced was naive CD8+ T cells from blood, with Jurkat cell RNA spiked in. Subset described: FACS-sorted CD8+CD4-CCR7+CD45RA+ naive T cells. The receptors derive from a human donor in good health. Some libraries in this study had Jurkat cell RNA spiked in.

This clonotype was seen more than once but under ten times. The chain is built from TRBV7-9 and TRBJ1-4; D may be TRBD1 (5 bases). Trimming left V 5 bases short and J 6 bases short, with 19 bases between. Germline CDR1 reads SEHNR; CDR2 reads FQNEAQ (reference sequence). This CDR3 is built from 16 residues. The CDR3 reads CASSPAAGGVYEKLFF. The CDR3 region has the DNA TGTGCCAGCAGCCCGGCGGCGGGGGGAGTTTATGAAAAACTGTTTTTT.

The rearrangement uses TRBV27 and TRBJ1-1; the D gene is possibly TRBD1 (5 bases). V lost 8 bases, J lost 0 bases, and 13 bases lay in between. CDR1 is MNHEY and CDR2 is SMNVEV in the germline V gene (reference sequence). The CDR3 totals 14 residues. The CDR3 loop is CASHVAGLNTEAFF. CDR3 in DNA: TGTGCCAGCCACGTTGCGGGGCTGAACACTGAAGCTTTCTTT.

A word on this clonotype: The final CDR3 position lacks the conserved phenylalanine or tryptophan, pointing to a likely read error. The genes are TRBV6-2 or TRBV6-3 and TRBJ2-7; D possibly uses TRBD1 or TRBD2 (5 bases each). The V gene's germline CDR1 is MNHEY and CDR2 SVGEGT. The CDR3 loop spans 13 amino acids. V lost 4 bases and J 2 bases, leaving 9 bases between the germline ends. The CDR3 protein is CASSWGPTYEQYL. The CDR3 bases are TGTGCCAGCAGTTGGGGACCTACCTACGAGCAGTACCTC.

This clonotype has ten or more counts. This sequence joins TRBV4-3 and TRBJ2-7; D tentatively fits TRBD1 or TRBD2 (6 bases each). The CDR3 consists of 16 residues. Germline V gives CDR1 LGHNA, CDR2 YSLEER. Trimming took off 0 bases at V and 4 bases at J, with 16 bases between the two ends. The CDR3, as DNA: TGCGCCAGCAGCCAAGATCGGGCAGGGGACTGGTACGAGCAGTACTTC. Amino acids: CASSQDRAGDWYEQYF.

This clonotype was counted many times. The chain is built from TRBV28 and TRBJ1-2; D unclear. CDR1 and CDR2 (germline): MDHEN, SYDVKM. V lost 8 bases, J lost 4 bases, and 14 bases lay in between. This CDR3 region has 13 residues. The CDR3 reads CASHIGRGYGYTF. The CDR3 bases are TGTGCCAGCCACATAGGACGGGGCTATGGCTACACCTTC.

This clonotype has more than one count but fewer than ten. The genes are TRBV3-2 and TRBJ1-5. TRBV3-2 represents a pseudogene. The CDR3 loop spans 19 amino acids. The CDR3 coding sequence is TGTGCCAGCAGCCAAGTGAAGGTACGGTGGTCAGATAGCAATCAGCCCCAGCATTTT. This sequence encodes CASSQVKVRWSDSNQPQHF.

The V gene is TRBV7-6, the J gene TRBJ2-2; weak D call: TRBD1 (5 bases). This CDR3 region has 18 residues. The V gene lost 1 base and the J gene lost 0 bases, with 15 bases spanning the gap. Germline V lookup: CDR1 SGHVS, CDR2 FNYEAQ. CDR3 sequence: CASSLEYQGRPNTGELFF. CDR3 nucleotide sequence: TGTGCCAGCAGCTTAGAATACCAGGGCCGCCCGAACACCGGGGAGCTGTTTTTT.

This chain connects TRBV7-2 to TRBJ1-6; 9 bases are shared with TRBD1. The CDR3 runs 17 residues. Looked up from germline, CDR1 is SGHTA and CDR2 is FQGNSA. V was clipped by 5 bases and J by 7 bases; unmatched bases: 12. CDR3 region: CASSNLGTGPSNSPLHF. The CDR3 region has the DNA TGTGCCAGCAGCAATCTAGGGACAGGGCCTTCAAATTCACCCCTCCACTTT.

This clonotype was picked up many times. The chain joins TRBV25-1 to TRBJ2-7, with TRBD1 matching 8 bases. CDR3 length: 13 residues. Trimming cost V 4 bases and J 7 bases; bases outside gene matches: 6. CDR1 and CDR2 from the germline V gene are MGHDK and SYGVNS. The DNA for the CDR3 is TGTGCCAGCAGTGGCCAGGGGGCGTGGGAGCAGTACTTC. This encodes CASSGQGAWEQYF.

In regard to this clonotype: An end of the junction does not agree with germline; a read error may underlie this. This rearrangement joins TRBV28 to TRBJ2-2; TRBD2 matches 8 bases. Germline V CDR1 and CDR2: MDHEN, SYDVKM. CDR3 length equals 15 residues. CDR3 loop: CVSSLTSGNTGELFF. CDR3 sequence (DNA): TGTGTCAGCAGTCTCACTAGCGGGAACACCGGGGAGCTGTTTTTT.

Concerning this clonotype itself: A single base separates this from a much larger clone, so it may be a read error. The rearrangement links TRBV6-6 to TRBJ1-1; D gene ambiguous. This CDR3 comprises 13 residues. The germline V and J ends were trimmed by 7 bases and 4 bases, with 13 bases remaining between them. CDR1 is MNHNY and CDR2 is SVGAGI in the germline V gene (reference sequence). CDR3 protein: CASNQDSFTEAFF. The DNA for the CDR3 is TGTGCCAGCAACCAGGACTCGTTCACTGAAGCTTTCTTT.

The V gene is TRBV7-9, the J gene TRBJ2-1; D gene unclear. CDR3 length equals 16 residues. The germline V and J ends were trimmed by 1 base and 6 bases, with 16 bases remaining between them. Looked up from germline, CDR1 is SEHNR and CDR2 is FQNEAQ (reference sequence). The CDR3 loop is CASSLDWVSLRNEQFF. In DNA form, the CDR3 reads TGTGCCAGCAGCTTAGACTGGGTCAGCCTTCGCAATGAGCAGTTCTTC.

This clonotype was seen a handful of times. This sequence joins TRBV6-2 or TRBV6-3 and TRBJ2-2; 11 nucleotides align to TRBD2. Germline CDR1 MNHEY, CDR2 SVGEGT. With 10 bases clipped from V and 0 bases from J, the junction kept 10 bases outside the gene matches. The CDR3 runs to 17 residues. The CDR3 DNA sequence: TGTGCCACCCTGGGACTAGCGGCGTTCGCGAACACCGGGGAGCTGTTTTTT. Amino acids: CATLGLAAFANTGELFF.

This clonotype appeared many times. This rearrangement joins TRBV29-1 to TRBJ1-4; weak D call: TRBD1 (6 bases). CDR3 length: 14 residues. CDR1 SQVTM and CDR2 ANQGSEA come from the germline V gene. Trimming left V 0 bases short and J 8 bases short, with 13 bases between. DNA of the CDR3: TGCAGCGTTGAAGAAAGGGGGGGCGGGGAAAAACTGTTTTTT. Its protein is CSVEERGGGEKLFF. The full variable domain, its missing parts supplied by reference TRBV29-1 and TRBJ1-4, is SAVISQKPSRDICQRGTSLTIQCQVDSQVTMMFWYRQQPGQSLTLIATANQGSEATYESGFVIDKFPISRPNLTFSTLTVSNMSPEDSSIYLCSVEERGGGEKLFFGSGTQLSVL.

Remarks on this clonotype: A much larger clone lies one base from this, so it may be a read error. J is TRBJ1-2 and V is TRBV28; no definite D call. The CDR3 extends over 12 amino acids. Germline CDR1 is MDHEN and CDR2 is SYDVKM. CDR3 nucleotide sequence: TGTGTCAGTCGGGAGAGATTCTATGGCTACACCTTC. It translates to CVSRERFYGYTF.

This clonotype was found many times. The gene calls are TRBV29-1 and TRBJ2-4; D not certain. CDR3 length equals 11 residues. Trimming cost V 0 bases and J 9 bases, with 6 bases left between them. Germline V gene data show CDR1 as SQVTM and CDR2 as ANQGSEA. Here the CDR3 reads CSVEDFGIQYF. DNA of the CDR3: TGCAGCGTTGAAGATTTTGGCATTCAGTACTTC.

The chain links TRBV6-5 to TRBJ2-1; no definite D call. Trimming left V 2 bases short and J 6 bases short, with 17 bases between. CDR1 MNHEY and CDR2 SVGAGI come from the germline V gene. The CDR3 is made up of 16 amino acids. CDR3 amino acids: CASSYMGPAAGNEQFF. The CDR3 nucleotides read TGTGCCAGCAGTTACATGGGCCCAGCCGCAGGCAATGAGCAGTTCTTC.

Note on this clonotype: Since no conserved phenylalanine or tryptophan closes the CDR3, a read error is the likely cause. The rearrangement uses TRBV27 and TRBJ2-1; D assignment may be TRBD1 or TRBD2 (6 bases each). Germline CDR1 MNHEY, CDR2 SMNVEV (reference sequence). The CDR3 sequence is 16 residues long. Trimming left V 5 bases short and J 9 bases short, with 23 bases between. The CDR3 DNA follows: TGTGCCAGCAGTCCCAGCCGGGTCACGGAGGGGGGTGAGCAGTTCTCC. Its translation is CASSPSRVTEGGEQFS.

This clonotype has at least ten counts. The chain combines TRBV5-4 with TRBJ2-7; 9 positions agree with TRBD1. V was pared by 4 bases and J by 1 base, with 6 bases of the junction left unmatched. CDR1 and CDR2 from the germline V gene are SGHNT and YYREEE (reference sequence). This CDR3 has 15 residues. The CDR3 here is CASSEKGQGSYEQYF. DNA of the CDR3: TGTGCCAGCAGCGAAAAGGGACAGGGATCCTACGAGCAGTACTTC.

This clonotype occurred a few times. The junction differs from germline at one of its ends, possibly a read error. V usage is TRBV4-3 and J usage is TRBJ1-3; the D gene is possibly TRBD1 (6 bases). The CDR3 runs 16 residues. Germline CDR1 reads LGHNA; CDR2 reads YSLEER. The CDR3 coding sequence is TGCGCCAGCAGCCAGGAAACAGGGATCTCTGGAGACACCATATATTTT. Translating gives CASSQETGISGDTIYF.

This clonotype was counted at least ten times. V is TRBV7-6 and J is TRBJ2-5, with D perhaps matching TRBD2 (7 bases). Per germline, CDR1 SGHVS and CDR2 FNYEAQ. V dropped 1 base and J dropped 5 bases, with 20 bases sitting between them. This CDR3 contains 17 residues. The CDR3 region is CASSLVGPAGALETQYF. The CDR3 nucleotides read TGTGCCAGCAGCTTAGTAGGGCCCGCGGGGGCTCTTGAGACCCAGTACTTC.

This clonotype appeared many times. This chain joins TRBV29-1 and TRBJ2-1; possibly TRBD1 or TRBD2 for D (5 bases each). V lost 4 bases and J lost 7, with 8 bases in between. CDR3 length: 11 residues. The germline V gene encodes CDR1 SQVTM and CDR2 ANQGSEA. The CDR3 is CSVVGGNEQFF. The CDR3 region has the DNA TGCAGCGTTGTTGGGGGAAATGAGCAGTTCTTC.

Of note for this clonotype: This may stem from a read error, because a much larger clone lies one nucleotide away. V is TRBV2 and J is TRBJ2-3, with 9 positions matching TRBD2. Germline CDR1 and CDR2: SNHLY and FYNNEI. The CDR3 consists of 18 residues. CDR3 in amino acids: CASSELLAGPLNTDTQCF. CDR3 DNA: TGTGCCAGCAGTGAGCTGCTAGCGGGGCCACTAAACACAGATACGCAGTGTTTT.

Concerning this clonotype: A much larger clone lies one base from this, so it may be a read error. The CDR3 here is CSVESGPANPGELFF. As DNA, the CDR3 is TGCAGCGTTGAATCGGGACCAGCGAACCCCGGGGAGCTGTTTTTT. The J gene is TRBJ2-2, the V gene TRBV29-1, with D possibly called TRBD1 or TRBD2 (5 bases each). This CDR3 region has 15 residues. Germline V gene sequence: CDR1 SQVTM, CDR2 ANQGSEA.

This clonotype was counted many times. J is TRBJ2-7 and V is TRBV27; D may be TRBD1 (5 bases). V lost 6 bases to trimming and J lost 6 bases, with 21 bases between them. CDR1 is MNHEY and CDR2 is SMNVEV in the germline V gene (reference sequence). CDR3 length: 15 residues. The CDR3 loop reads CASSLRGPSSVEQYF. For the CDR3, the DNA is TGTGCCAGCAGCCTTAGGGGCCCGTCCTCTGTCGAGCAGTACTTC.